The next 23 T cell receptor beta chains were all read from a single sample in a study of early stage breast cancer tumors. Produced via immunoSEQ multiplex PCR; TCRdb's table is partial and in-frame only. The sample carries about 53,000 clones, about nine tenths recorded once. Source material: blood. All receptors come from a person aged 70 to 85 with breast cancer.

The chain joins TRBV27 to TRBJ2-5, with a possible D match to TRBD2 (7 bases). Trimming took off 4 bases at V and 5 bases at J, with 11 bases between the two ends. Germline CDR1 and CDR2: MNHEY and SMNVEV (reference sequence). CDR3 length: 13 amino acids. The CDR3 loop reads CASSSGRGETQYF. The CDR3 DNA is TGTGCCAGCAGTTCAGGGAGGGGGGAGACCCAGTACTTC.

The chain employs TRBV9 and TRBJ1-1; D call uncertain. Germline V gene sequence: CDR1 SGDLS, CDR2 YYNGEE. The V end lost 0 bases, the J end lost 7 bases, and 16 bases lay between the germline ends. The CDR3 spans 15 residues. The CDR3 loop is CASSVVPRHRDEAFF. The CDR3 bases are TGTGCCAGCAGCGTAGTACCCCGACACCGAGATGAAGCTTTCTTT.

The chain couples TRBV5-1 to TRBJ2-2; D might be TRBD1 (5 bases). The CDR3 runs to 14 residues. V was cut by 5 bases and J by 0 bases, with 8 bases left in between. Per germline, CDR1 SGHRS and CDR2 YFSETQ. This CDR3 is CASRQVANTGELFF. CDR3 nucleotide sequence: TGCGCCAGCAGACAGGTCGCGAACACCGGGGAGCTGTTTTTT. The variable domain in full, completed from reference TRBV5-1 and TRBJ2-2, reads KAGVTQTPRYLIKTRGQQVTLSCSPISGHRSVSWYQQTPGQGLQFLFEYFSETQRNKGNFPGRFSGRQFSNSRSEMNVSTLELGDSALYLCASRQVANTGELFFGEGSRLTVL.

The chain links TRBV9 to TRBJ1-2, with D possibly being TRBD1 (5 bases). The germline V and J ends were trimmed by 0 bases and 6 bases, with 15 bases remaining between them. The CDR3 runs 15 residues. The germline V gene has CDR1 SGDLS and CDR2 YYNGEE. This CDR3 is CASSVGPGQGHGYTF. The CDR3 DNA reads as TGTGCCAGCAGCGTAGGTCCTGGGCAGGGCCATGGCTACACCTTC.

The chain links TRBV30 to TRBJ2-1; D unresolved. The CDR3 totals 14 residues. V was cut by 1 base and J by 4 bases, with 11 bases left in between. Germline V gives CDR1 GTSNPN, CDR2 SVGIG (reference sequence). The CDR3, as DNA: TGTGCCTGGAGTGGCGCTAGTCGTTACAATGAGCAGTTCTTC. It codes for CAWSGASRYNEQFF.

This CDR3 reads CSAGRQENTEAFF. CDR3 in DNA: TGCAGCGCTGGGAGACAGGAAAACACTGAAGCTTTCTTT. The V and J genes are TRBV29-1 and TRBJ1-1; D possibly corresponds to TRBD1 (6 bases). Trimming removed 7 bases at V and 2 bases at J, with 14 bases between. Looked up from germline, CDR1 is SQVTM and CDR2 is ANQGSEA. This CDR3 comprises 13 residues.

The chain couples TRBV27 to TRBJ2-1; tentative D call: TRBD1 (5 bases). Germline loops: CDR1 MNHEY, CDR2 SMNVEV (reference sequence). Trimming pared 6 bases from V and 0 bases from J, leaving 12 bases between. The CDR3 has 15 amino acids. DNA of the CDR3: TGTGCCAGCAGCCAGACAGATTACTCCTACAATGAGCAGTTCTTC. Encoded protein: CASSQTDYSYNEQFF.

V gene TRBV18 combines with J gene TRBJ2-5; no clear D gene. V was cut by 6 bases and J by 5 bases, with 16 bases left in between. CDR3 length: 14 amino acids. From germline, CDR1 is KGHSH and CDR2 LQKENI. CDR3 protein: CASSPMGPLETQYF. In DNA, the CDR3 is TGTGCCAGCTCTCCCATGGGCCCCTTGGAGACCCAGTACTTC. The whole variable domain, filled in from reference TRBV18 and TRBJ2-5, reads NAGVMQNPRHLVRRRGQEARLRCSPMKGHSHVYWYRQLPEEGLKFMVYLQKENIIDESGMPKERFSAEFPKEGPSILRIQQVVRGDSAAYFCASSPMGPLETQYFGPGTRLLVL.

The CDR3 reads CASSREVTEAFF. In nucleotides, the CDR3 is TGTGCCAGCAGCCGAGAGGTGACTGAAGCTTTCTTT. The gene calls are TRBV7-9 and TRBJ1-1, with D hard to call. CDR1 and CDR2 (germline): SEHNR, FQNEAQ (reference sequence). Trimming took off 5 bases at V and 5 bases at J, with 9 bases between the two ends. This CDR3 is 12 amino acids long.

The V gene is TRBV7-9, the J gene TRBJ1-5; D perhaps matches TRBD1 (6 bases). With 5 bases removed from V and 3 bases from J, the gap between germline ends came to 11 bases. Germline CDR1 SEHNR, CDR2 FQNEAQ (reference sequence). This CDR3 region has 14 residues. The CDR3 DNA follows: TGTGCCAGCAGCGTCGGGGGGCACAATCAGCCCCAGCATTTT. Residues: CASSVGGHNQPQHF.

This sequence joins TRBV11-2 and TRBJ2-7; 7 bases agree with TRBD2. CDR3 length: 16 amino acids. Trimming took 5 bases from V and 6 from J; bases not matched to a gene: 16. Germline values: CDR1 SGHAT, CDR2 FQNNGV. CDR3 in DNA: TGTGCCAGCAGCCCCAGCGGGAAGACCAGGCGGAGCGAGCAGTACTTC. The encoded protein is CASSPSGKTRRSEQYF.

This clone was recorded only once. This rearrangement joins TRBV30 to TRBJ2-5; no clear D. Germline V lookup: CDR1 GTSNPN, CDR2 SVGIG (reference sequence). Trimming took off 4 bases at V and 4 bases at J, with 7 bases between the two ends. The CDR3 length is 11 residues. The DNA of the CDR3 is TGTGCCTGGACTACCGGAGAGACCCAGTACTTC. This gives the protein CAWTTGETQYF.

Comment on this clone: The sample carries other DNA sequences with the same CDR3. The genes are TRBV19 and TRBJ1-6, with TRBD1 as a possible D gene (5 bases). Between the trimmed V and J ends, which lost 3 bases and 8 bases, there was a span of 8 bases. This CDR3 region has 13 residues. The germline V gene has CDR1 LNHDA and CDR2 SQIVND (reference sequence). CDR3: CASSIGADSPLHF. The CDR3 DNA follows: TGTGCCAGTAGTATTGGGGCTGATTCACCCCTCCACTTT. The whole variable domain, filled in from reference TRBV19 and TRBJ1-6, reads DGGITQSPKYLFRKEGQNVTLSCEQNLNHDAMYWYRQDPGQGLRLIYYSQIVNDFQKGDIAEGYSVSREKKESFPLTVTSAQKNPTAFYLCASSIGADSPLHFGNGTRLTVT.

The CDR3 sequence: CASSSVELYTEAFF. The CDR3 DNA is TGTGCCAGTAGCTCGGTGGAGTTGTACACTGAAGCTTTCTTT. This rearrangement joins TRBV9 to TRBJ1-1; D is uncertain. Trimming stripped 8 bases from V and 3 bases from J, with 17 bases between. This CDR3 contains 14 residues. The germline gives CDR1 SGDLS, CDR2 YYNGEE.

This chain links TRBV27 with TRBJ2-3; possible D gene TRBD1, 5 bases. This CDR3 spans 14 amino acids. V was cut by 5 bases and J by 5 bases, with 14 bases left in between. Germline-derived CDR1 and CDR2 are MNHEY and SMNVEV (reference sequence). The CDR3 DNA is TGTGCCAGCAGTCCGCGACAGATGGGAGATACGCAGTATTTT. Amino acids: CASSPRQMGDTQYF.

In this sample, this clone turned up a few times. This chain joins TRBV6-5 and TRBJ2-4; D possibly corresponds to TRBD2 (6 bases). V was trimmed by 0 bases and J by 7 bases, leaving 13 bases between them. CDR1 is MNHEY, CDR2 SVGAGI, per germline. The CDR3 loop spans 15 amino acids. The CDR3 DNA reads as TGTGCCAGCAGTTACTCATCAACGGCGGGGAACATTCAGTACTTC. Its protein is CASSYSSTAGNIQYF.

This chain connects TRBV30 to TRBJ1-5, with 7 bases that match TRBD1. Germline lookup yields CDR1 GTSNPN and CDR2 SVGIG (reference sequence). Trimming took 7 bases from V and 7 from J; bases not matched to a gene: 10. The CDR3 spans 13 residues. The CDR3 coding sequence is TGTGCCTTCTCCGAGACAGGGCCGCAGCCCCAGCATTTT. Translating gives CAFSETGPQPQHF.

This chain joins TRBV5-1 and TRBJ2-1, with TRBD2 matching 16 bases. Unmatched junction bases numbered 3, after V lost 2 bases and J lost 10 bases. The germline gives CDR1 SGHRS, CDR2 YFSETQ. The CDR3 covers 15 residues. The CDR3, as DNA: TGCGCCAGCAGCTTAGGGACTAGCGGGGGGGTGGAGCAGTTCTTC. Protein: CASSLGTSGGVEQFF.

This chain links TRBV10-2 with TRBJ2-1; a weak D match, TRBD2 (5 bases). Looked up from germline, CDR1 is WSHSY and CDR2 is SAAADI. The CDR3 sequence is 13 residues long. V was trimmed by 3 bases and J by 7 bases, leaving 10 bases between them. Written as DNA, the CDR3 is TGCGCCAGCAGTGAACACGGGATAAATGAGCAGTTCTTC. This gives the protein CASSEHGINEQFF.

This chain links TRBV5-1 with TRBJ1-2, with D unresolved. The CDR3 sequence is 15 residues long. Germline values: CDR1 SGHRS, CDR2 YFSETQ. The ends were cut back, 2 bases at V and 5 bases at J, with 16 bases in the middle. This CDR3 reads CASSLTIGRRYGYTF. In nucleotides, the CDR3 is TGCGCCAGCAGCTTAACTATAGGGAGGAGATATGGCTACACCTTC.

The chain is built from TRBV7-2 and TRBJ2-7, with 9 bases lining up with TRBD2. V lost 0 bases and J lost 3; bases outside the gene matches: 3. The CDR3 has 15 residues. The V gene's germline CDR1 is SGHTA and CDR2 FQGNSA. The CDR3 loop is CASSLASSGVYEQYF. The DNA of the CDR3 is TGTGCCAGCAGCTTAGCTTCTAGCGGGGTCTACGAGCAGTACTTC.

In this sample, this clone turned up once. The identical CDR3 is also encoded by other nucleotide sequences in the sample. This chain connects TRBV11-2 to TRBJ2-3; D is unclear. V was trimmed by 1 base and J by 4 bases, leaving 6 bases between them. The CDR3 is 13 residues long. Germline V gene lookup returns CDR1 SGHAT and CDR2 FQNNGV. In DNA, the CDR3 is TGTGCCAGCAGCTTAGCTCGGTCAGATACGCAGTATTTT. Translating it yields CASSLARSDTQYF.

The chain combines TRBV10-1 with TRBJ2-1, with 11 bases fitting TRBD2. This CDR3 has 15 amino acids. The junction had 8 bases not matched to a gene; V was cut back by 5 bases and J by 8 bases. Germline V gene lookup returns CDR1 WNHNN and CDR2 SYGVQD (reference sequence). This CDR3 reads CASSTLAGGLDEQFF. DNA for the CDR3: TGCGCCAGCAGTACTCTAGCGGGAGGTTTGGATGAGCAGTTCTTC.